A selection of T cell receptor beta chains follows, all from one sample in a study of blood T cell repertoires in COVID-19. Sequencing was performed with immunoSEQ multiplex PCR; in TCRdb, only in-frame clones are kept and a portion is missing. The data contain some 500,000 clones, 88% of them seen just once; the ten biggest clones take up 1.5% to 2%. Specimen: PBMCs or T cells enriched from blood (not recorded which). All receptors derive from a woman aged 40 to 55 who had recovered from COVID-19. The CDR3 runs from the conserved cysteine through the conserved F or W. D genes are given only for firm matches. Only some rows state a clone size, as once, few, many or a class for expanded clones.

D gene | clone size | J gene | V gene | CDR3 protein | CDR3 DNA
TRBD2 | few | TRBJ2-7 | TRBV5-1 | CASNSGDSYEQYF | TGCGCCAGCAATAGCGGGGACTCCTACGAGCAGTACTTC
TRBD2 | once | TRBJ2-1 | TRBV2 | CANPLWTSSYNEQFF | TGTGCCAACCCTCTCTGGACTAGCTCCTACAATGAGCAGTTCTTC
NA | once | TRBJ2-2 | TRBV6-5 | CASNPWTANTGELFF | TGTGCCAGCAATCCGTGGACAGCGAACACCGGGGAGCTGTTTTTT
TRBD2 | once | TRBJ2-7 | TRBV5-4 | CASSHPASGSYEQYF | TGTGCCAGCAGCCACCCGGCTAGCGGGAGTTACGAGCAGTACTTC
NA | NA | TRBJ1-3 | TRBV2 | CASSRAGSGNTIYF | TGTGCCAGCAGTCGGGCAGGGTCTGGAAACACCATATATTTT
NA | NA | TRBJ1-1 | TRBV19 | CASSIGGQGYTEAFF | TGTGCCAGTAGTATAGGTGGGCAGGGGTATACTGAAGCTTTCTTT
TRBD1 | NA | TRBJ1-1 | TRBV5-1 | CASSYGQGNTEAFF | TGCGCCAGCAGCTACGGACAGGGGAACACTGAAGCTTTCTTT
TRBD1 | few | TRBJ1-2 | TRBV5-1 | CASGTASPNYGYTF | TGCGCCAGCGGGACAGCCAGTCCTAACTATGGCTACACCTTC
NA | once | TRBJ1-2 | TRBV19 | CASHRSEWGYTF | TGTGCCAGCCATCGATCAGAATGGGGCTACACCTTC
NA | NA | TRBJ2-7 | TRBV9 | CASSVDSGGEQYF | TGTGCCAGCAGCGTAGATTCCGGGGGCGAGCAGTACTTC
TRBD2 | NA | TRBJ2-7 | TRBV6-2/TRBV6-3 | CASSLAGVPARDEQYF | TGTGCCAGCAGCTTAGCGGGAGTTCCAGCCAGAGACGAGCAGTACTTC
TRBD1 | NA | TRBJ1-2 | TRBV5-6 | CASFEGAHSYGYTF | TGTGCCAGCTTCGAGGGGGCGCATAGCTATGGCTACACCTTC
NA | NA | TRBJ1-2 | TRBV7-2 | CASSLRTPEWLGYTF | TGTGCCAGCAGCCTACGGACACCTGAATGGCTTGGCTACACCTTC
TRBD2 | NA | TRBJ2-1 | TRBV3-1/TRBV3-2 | CASSPGTSGRRSRYNEQFF | TGTGCCAGCAGCCCCGGGACTAGCGGGAGACGTTCGCGGTACAATGAGCAGTTCTTC
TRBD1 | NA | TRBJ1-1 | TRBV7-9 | CASSLWGARGPYPNTEAFF | TGTGCCAGCAGCTTATGGGGAGCGAGGGGGCCATACCCGAACACTGAAGCTTTCTTT